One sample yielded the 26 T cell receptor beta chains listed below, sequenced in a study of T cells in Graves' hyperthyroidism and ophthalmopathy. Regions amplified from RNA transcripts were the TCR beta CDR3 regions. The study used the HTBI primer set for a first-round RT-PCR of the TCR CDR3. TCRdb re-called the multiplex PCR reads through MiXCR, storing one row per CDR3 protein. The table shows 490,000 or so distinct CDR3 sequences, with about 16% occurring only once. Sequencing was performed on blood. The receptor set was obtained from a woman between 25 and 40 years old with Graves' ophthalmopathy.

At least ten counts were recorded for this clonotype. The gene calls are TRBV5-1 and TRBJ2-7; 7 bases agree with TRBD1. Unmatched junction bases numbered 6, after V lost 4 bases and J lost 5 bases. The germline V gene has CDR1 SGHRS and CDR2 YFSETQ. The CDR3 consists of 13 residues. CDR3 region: CASSTQGTHEQYF. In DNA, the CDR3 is TGCGCCAGCAGCACACAGGGGACCCACGAGCAGTACTTC.

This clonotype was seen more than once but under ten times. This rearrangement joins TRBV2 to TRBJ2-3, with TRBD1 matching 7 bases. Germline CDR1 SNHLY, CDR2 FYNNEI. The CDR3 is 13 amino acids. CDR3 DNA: TGTGCGCCGGGACAGAAAGGGGCAGATACGCAGTATTTT. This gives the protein CAPGQKGADTQYF.

As DNA, the CDR3 is TGTGCCAGCAGTTACTCAGGGACAGGGGAAGATACGCAGTATTTT. Protein: CASSYSGTGEDTQYF. The V gene is TRBV6-5, the J gene TRBJ2-3; 10 bases fit TRBD1. J was trimmed by 5 bases and V by 0 bases; bases with no gene match: 2. Germline V gene lookup returns CDR1 MNHEY and CDR2 SVGAGI. The CDR3 is made up of 15 amino acids.

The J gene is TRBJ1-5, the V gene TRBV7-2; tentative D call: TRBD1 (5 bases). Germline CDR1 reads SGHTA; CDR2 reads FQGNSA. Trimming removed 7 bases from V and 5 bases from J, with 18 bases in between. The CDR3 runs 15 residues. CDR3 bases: TGTGCCAGCAAAATGATCAGCGGGGGGGATCAGCCCCAGCATTTT. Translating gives CASKMISGGDQPQHF.

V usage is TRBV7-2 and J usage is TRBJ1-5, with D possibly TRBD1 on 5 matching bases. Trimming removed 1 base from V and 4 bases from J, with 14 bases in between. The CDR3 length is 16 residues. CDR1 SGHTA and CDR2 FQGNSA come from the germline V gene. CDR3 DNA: TGTGCCAGCAGCTTAGGTCGCCAGGGCTGGAATCAGCCCCAGCATTTT. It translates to CASSLGRQGWNQPQHF.

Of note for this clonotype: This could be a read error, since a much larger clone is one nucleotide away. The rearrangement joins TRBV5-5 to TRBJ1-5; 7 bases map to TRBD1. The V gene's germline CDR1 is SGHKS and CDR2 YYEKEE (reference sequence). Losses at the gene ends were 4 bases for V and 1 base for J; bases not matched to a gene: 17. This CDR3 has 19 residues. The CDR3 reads CASSTESRDRVPSNQPQHF. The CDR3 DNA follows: TGTGCCAGCAGCACCGAGTCACGAGACAGGGTTCCGAGCAATCAGCCCCAGCATTTT.

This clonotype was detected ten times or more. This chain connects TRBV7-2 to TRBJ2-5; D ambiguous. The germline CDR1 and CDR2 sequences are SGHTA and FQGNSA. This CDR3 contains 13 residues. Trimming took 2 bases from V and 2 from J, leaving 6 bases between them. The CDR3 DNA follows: TGTGCCAGCAGCTTATCACGACAAGAGACCCAGTACTTC. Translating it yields CASSLSRQETQYF.

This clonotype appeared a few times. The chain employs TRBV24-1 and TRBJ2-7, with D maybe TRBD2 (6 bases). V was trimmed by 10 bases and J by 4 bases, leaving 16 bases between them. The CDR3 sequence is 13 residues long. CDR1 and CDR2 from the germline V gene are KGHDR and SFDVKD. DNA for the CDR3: TGTGCCACAACCGGGACTGGGGTGTACGAGCAGTACTTC. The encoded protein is CATTGTGVYEQYF.

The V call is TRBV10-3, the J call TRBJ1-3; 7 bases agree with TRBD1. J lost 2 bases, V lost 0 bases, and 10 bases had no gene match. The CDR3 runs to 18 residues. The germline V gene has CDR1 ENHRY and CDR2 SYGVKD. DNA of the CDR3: TGTGCCATCAGTGAGTCGAGGCGACAGGGTCGGGCTGGAAACACCATATATTTT. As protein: CAISESRRQGRAGNTIYF.

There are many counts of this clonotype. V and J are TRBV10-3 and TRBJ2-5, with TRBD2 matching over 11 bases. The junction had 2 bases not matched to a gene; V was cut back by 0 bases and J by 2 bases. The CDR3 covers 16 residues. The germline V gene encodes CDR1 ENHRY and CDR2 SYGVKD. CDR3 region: CAISESLAGEQETQYF. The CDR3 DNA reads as TGTGCCATCAGTGAGTCACTAGCGGGGGAACAAGAGACCCAGTACTTC.

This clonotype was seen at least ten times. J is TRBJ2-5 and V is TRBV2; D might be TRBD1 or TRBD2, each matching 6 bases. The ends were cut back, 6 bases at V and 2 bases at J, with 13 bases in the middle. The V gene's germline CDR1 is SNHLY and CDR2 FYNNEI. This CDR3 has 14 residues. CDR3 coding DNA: TGTGCCAGCAGGGGCGGGGACACGCAAGAGACCCAGTACTTC. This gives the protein CASRGGDTQETQYF.

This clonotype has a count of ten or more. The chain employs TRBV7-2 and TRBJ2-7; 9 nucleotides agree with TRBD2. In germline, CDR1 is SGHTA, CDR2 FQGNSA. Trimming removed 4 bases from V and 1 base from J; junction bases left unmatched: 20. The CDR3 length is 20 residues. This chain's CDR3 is CASSSPGPGPSGKGSYEQYF. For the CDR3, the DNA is TGTGCCAGCAGCTCCCCCGGGCCCGGGCCTAGCGGGAAAGGTTCCTACGAGCAGTACTTC.

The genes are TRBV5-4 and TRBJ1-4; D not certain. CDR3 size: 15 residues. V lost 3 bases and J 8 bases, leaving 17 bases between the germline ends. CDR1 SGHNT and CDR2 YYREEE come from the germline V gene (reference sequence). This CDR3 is CASSYSAEFNEKLFF. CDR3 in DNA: TGTGCCAGCAGCTATTCGGCAGAGTTTAACGAAAAACTGTTTTTT. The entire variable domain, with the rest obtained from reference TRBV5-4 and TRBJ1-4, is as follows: ETGVTQSPTHLIKTRGQQVTLRCSSQSGHNTVSWYQQALGQGPQFIFQYYREEENGRGNFPPRFSGLQFPNYSSELNVNALELDDSALYLCASSYSAEFNEKLFFGSGTQLSVL.

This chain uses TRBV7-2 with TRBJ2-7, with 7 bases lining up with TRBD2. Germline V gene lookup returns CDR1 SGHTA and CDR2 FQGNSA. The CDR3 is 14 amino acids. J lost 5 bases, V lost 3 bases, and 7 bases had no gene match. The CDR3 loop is CASSLGGSVNEQYF. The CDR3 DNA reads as TGTGCCAGCAGCTTGGGCGGGAGTGTCAACGAGCAGTACTTC.

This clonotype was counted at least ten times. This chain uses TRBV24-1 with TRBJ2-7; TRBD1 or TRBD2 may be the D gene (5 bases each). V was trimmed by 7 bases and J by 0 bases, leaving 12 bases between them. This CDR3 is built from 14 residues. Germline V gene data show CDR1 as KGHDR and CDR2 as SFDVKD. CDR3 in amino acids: CATSGTASSYEQYF. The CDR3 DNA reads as TGTGCCACCAGCGGGACGGCGAGCTCCTACGAGCAGTACTTC.

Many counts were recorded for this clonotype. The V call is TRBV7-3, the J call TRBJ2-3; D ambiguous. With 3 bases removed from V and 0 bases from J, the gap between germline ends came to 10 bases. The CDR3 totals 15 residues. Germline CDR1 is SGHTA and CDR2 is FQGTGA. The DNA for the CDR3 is TGTGCCAGCAGCTTTGGGCCCTCGAGCACAGATACGCAGTATTTT. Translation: CASSFGPSSTDTQYF.

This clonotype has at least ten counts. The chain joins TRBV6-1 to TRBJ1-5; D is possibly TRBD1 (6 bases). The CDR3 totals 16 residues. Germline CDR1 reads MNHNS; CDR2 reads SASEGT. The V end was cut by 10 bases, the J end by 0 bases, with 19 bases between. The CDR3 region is CATYRAGVYSNQPQHF. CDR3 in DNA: TGTGCCACCTACAGGGCAGGGGTCTATAGCAATCAGCCCCAGCATTTT.

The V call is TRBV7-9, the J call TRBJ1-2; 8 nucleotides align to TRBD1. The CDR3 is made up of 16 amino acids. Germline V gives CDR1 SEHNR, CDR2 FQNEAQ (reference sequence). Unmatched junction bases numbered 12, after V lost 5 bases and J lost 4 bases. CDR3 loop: CASSHGGDRGLYGYTF. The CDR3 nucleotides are TGTGCCAGCAGCCATGGGGGAGACAGGGGACTCTATGGCTACACCTTC.

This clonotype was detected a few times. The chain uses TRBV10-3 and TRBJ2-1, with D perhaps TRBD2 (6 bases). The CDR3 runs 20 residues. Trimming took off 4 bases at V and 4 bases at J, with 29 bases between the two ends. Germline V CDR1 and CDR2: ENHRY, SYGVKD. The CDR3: CAISAHVGVSRRDAYNEQFF. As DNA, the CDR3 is TGTGCCATCAGTGCCCACGTTGGGGTCTCCCGGCGGGATGCTTACAATGAGCAGTTCTTC.

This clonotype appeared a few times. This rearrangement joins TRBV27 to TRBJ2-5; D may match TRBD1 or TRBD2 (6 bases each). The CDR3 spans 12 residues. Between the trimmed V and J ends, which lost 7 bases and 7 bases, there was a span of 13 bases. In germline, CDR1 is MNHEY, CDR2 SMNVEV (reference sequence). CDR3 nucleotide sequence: TGTGCCAGCACGGGGGCCGTCGGGACCCAGTACTTC. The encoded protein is CASTGAVGTQYF.

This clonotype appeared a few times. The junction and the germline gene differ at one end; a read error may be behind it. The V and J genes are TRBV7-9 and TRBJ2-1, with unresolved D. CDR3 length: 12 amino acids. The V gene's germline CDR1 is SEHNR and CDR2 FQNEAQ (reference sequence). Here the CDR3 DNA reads TGTGCCAGCAGCTTAAGACTTAATGGGCAGTTCTTC. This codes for CASSLRLNGQFF.

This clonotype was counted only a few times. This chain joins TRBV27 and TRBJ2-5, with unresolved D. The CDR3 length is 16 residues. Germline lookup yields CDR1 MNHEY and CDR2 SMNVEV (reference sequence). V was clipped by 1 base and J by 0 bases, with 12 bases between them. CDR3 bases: TGTGCCAGCAGTTTATTGTGGTCGGGCAACCAAGAGACCCAGTACTTC. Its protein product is CASSLLWSGNQETQYF.

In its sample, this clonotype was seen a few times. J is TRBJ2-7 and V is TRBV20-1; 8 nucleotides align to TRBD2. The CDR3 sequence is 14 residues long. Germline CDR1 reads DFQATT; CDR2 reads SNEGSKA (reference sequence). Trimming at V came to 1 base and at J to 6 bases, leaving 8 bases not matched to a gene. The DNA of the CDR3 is TGCAGTGCTAGAGTTTCTCTAGCGGGCGGCGAGCAGTACTTC. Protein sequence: CSARVSLAGGEQYF.

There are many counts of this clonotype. The CDR3 loop reads CASSVLAPGDTQYF. The CDR3 region has the DNA TGCGCCAGCAGCGTTCTTGCCCCGGGAGATACGCAGTATTTT. The chain carries TRBV5-1 and TRBJ2-3, with D unclear. CDR3 length: 14 residues. V was shortened by 4 bases and J by 5 bases, with 14 bases between the two germline ends. Looked up from germline, CDR1 is SGHRS and CDR2 is YFSETQ.

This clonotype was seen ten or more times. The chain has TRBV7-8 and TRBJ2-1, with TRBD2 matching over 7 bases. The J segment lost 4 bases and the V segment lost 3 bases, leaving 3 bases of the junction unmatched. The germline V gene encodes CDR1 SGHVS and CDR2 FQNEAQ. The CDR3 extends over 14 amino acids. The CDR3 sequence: CASSLRGLYNEQFF. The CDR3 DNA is TGTGCCAGCAGCTTGAGGGGACTATACAATGAGCAGTTCTTC.

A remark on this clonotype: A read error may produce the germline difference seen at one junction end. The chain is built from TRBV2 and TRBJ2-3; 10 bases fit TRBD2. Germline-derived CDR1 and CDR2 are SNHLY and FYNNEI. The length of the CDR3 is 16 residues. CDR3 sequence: CATSAVLAGNTDAQYF. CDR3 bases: TGTGCCACCAGTGCGGTACTAGCGGGGAACACAGATGCGCAGTATTTT.